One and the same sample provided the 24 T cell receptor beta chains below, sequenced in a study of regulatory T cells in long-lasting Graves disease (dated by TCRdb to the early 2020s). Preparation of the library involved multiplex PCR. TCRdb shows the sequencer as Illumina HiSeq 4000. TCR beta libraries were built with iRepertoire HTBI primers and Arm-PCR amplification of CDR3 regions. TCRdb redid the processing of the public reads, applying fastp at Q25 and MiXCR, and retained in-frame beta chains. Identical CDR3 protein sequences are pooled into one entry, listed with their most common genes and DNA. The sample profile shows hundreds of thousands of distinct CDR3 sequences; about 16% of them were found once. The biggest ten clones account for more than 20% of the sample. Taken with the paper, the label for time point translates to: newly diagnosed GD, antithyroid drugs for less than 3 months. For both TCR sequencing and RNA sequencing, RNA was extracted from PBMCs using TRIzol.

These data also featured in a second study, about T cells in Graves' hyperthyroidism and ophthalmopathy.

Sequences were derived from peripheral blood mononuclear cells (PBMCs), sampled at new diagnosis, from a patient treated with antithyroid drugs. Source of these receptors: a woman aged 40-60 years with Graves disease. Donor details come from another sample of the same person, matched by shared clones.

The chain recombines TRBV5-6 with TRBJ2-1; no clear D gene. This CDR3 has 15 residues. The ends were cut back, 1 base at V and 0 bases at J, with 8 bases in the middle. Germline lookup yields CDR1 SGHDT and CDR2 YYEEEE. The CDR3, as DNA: TGTGCCAGCAGCTTGAAGCCTCTCTCCTACAATGAGCAGTTCTTC. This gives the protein CASSLKPLSYNEQFF.

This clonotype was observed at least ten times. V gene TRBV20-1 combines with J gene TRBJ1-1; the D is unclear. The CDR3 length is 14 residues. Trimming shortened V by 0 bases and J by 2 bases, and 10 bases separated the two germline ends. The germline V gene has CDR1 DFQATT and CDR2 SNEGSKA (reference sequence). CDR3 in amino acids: CSARDRTLNTEAFF. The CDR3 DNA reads TGCAGTGCTAGAGATCGGACGCTCAACACTGAAGCTTTCTTT.

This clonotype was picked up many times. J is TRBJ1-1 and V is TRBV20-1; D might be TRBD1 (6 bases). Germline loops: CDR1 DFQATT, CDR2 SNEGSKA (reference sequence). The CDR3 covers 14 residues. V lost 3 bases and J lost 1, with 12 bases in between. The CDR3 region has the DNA TGCAGTGCTAGCCTACAGGGACGGAACACTGAAGCTTTCTTT. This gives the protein CSASLQGRNTEAFF.

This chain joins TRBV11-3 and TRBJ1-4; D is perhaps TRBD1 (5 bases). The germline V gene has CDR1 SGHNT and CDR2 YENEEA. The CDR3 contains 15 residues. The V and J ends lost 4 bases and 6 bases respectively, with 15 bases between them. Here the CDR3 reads CASSSPWGGDEKLFF. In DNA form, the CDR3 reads TGTGCCAGCAGCTCGCCTTGGGGCGGGGATGAAAAACTGTTTTTT.

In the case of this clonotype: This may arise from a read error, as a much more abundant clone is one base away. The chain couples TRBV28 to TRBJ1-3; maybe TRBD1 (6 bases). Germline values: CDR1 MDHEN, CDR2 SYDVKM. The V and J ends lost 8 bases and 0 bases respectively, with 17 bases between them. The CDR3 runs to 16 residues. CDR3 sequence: CASGPGGLYSGNTIYF. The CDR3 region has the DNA TGTGCCAGCGGTCCCGGGGGCCTCTACTCTGGAAACACCATATATTTT.

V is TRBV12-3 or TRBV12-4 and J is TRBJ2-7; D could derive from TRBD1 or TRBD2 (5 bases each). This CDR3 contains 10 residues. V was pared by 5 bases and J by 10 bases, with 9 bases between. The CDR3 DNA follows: TGTGCCAGCAGTCGGGACCCTCAGTACTTC. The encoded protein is CASSRDPQYF.

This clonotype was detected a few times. This CDR3 reads CASRLTGRYEQYF. The CDR3 coding sequence is TGTGCCAGCAGGTTGACAGGGCGATACGAGCAGTACTTC. The rearrangement joins TRBV6-2 or TRBV6-3 to TRBJ2-7; 7 nucleotides align to TRBD1. Germline V gene lookup returns CDR1 MNHEY and CDR2 SVGEGT. Germline trimming cut 6 bases from V and 4 bases from J; bases unmatched to any gene: 6. This CDR3 spans 13 amino acids.

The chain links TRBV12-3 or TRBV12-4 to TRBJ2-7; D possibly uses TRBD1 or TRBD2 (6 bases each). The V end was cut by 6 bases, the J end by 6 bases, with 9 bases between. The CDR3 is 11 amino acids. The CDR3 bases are TGTGCCAGCAGAGGGGGGCGCGAGCAGTACTTC. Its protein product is CASRGGREQYF.

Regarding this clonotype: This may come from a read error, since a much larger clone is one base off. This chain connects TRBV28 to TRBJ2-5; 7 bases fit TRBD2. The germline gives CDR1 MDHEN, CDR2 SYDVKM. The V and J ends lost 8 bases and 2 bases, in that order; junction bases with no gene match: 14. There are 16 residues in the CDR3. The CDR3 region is CASDDLGGGRQETQYF. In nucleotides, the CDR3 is TGTGCCAGCGACGACTTGGGGGGGGGGAGGCAAGAGACCCAGTACTTC.

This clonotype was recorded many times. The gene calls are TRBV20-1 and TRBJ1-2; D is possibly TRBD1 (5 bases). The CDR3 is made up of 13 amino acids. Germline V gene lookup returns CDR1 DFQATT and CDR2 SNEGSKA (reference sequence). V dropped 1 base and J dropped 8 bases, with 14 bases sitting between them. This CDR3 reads CSARVNPRDGYTF. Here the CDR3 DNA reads TGCAGTGCTAGAGTCAATCCCAGGGACGGCTACACCTTC.

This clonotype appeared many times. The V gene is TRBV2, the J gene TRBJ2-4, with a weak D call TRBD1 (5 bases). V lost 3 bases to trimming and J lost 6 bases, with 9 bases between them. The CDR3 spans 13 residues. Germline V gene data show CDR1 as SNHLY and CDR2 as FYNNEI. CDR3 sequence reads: CASSDDSRNIQYF. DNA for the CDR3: TGTGCCAGCAGTGATGACAGCAGAAACATTCAGTACTTC. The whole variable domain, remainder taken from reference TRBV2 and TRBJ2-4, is EPEVTQTPSHQVTQMGQEVILRCVPISNHLYFYWYRQILGQKVEFLVSFYNNEISEKSEIFDDQFSVERPDGSNFTLKIRSTKLEDSAMYFCASSDDSRNIQYFGAGTRLSVL.

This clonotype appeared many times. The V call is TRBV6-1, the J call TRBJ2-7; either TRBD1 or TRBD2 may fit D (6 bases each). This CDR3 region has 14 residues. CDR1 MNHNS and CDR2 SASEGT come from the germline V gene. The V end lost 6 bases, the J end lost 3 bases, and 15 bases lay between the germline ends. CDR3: CASSGGAEVYEQYF. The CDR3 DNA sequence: TGTGCCAGCAGCGGGGGCGCGGAGGTCTACGAGCAGTACTTC.

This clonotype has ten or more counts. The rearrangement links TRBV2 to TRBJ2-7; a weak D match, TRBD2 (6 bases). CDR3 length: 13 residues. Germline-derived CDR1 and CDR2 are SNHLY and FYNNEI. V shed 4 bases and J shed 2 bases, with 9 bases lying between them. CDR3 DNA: TGTGCCAGCAGTGGCGGGACCACCTACGAGCAGTACTTC. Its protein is CASSGGTTYEQYF.

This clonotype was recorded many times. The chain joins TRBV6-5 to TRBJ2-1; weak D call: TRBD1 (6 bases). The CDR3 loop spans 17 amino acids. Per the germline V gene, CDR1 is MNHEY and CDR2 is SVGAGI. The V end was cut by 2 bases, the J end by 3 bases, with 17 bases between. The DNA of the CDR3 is TGTGCCAGCAGTTACACAGAGACAGGAAACGTCTACAATGAGCAGTTCTTC. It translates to CASSYTETGNVYNEQFF.

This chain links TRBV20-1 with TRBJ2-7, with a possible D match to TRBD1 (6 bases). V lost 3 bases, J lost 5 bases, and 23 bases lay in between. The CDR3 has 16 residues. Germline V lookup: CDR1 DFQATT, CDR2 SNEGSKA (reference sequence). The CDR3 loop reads CSARDDTTGIRDEQYF. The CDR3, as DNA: TGCAGTGCTAGGGACGATACAACAGGGATTCGGGACGAGCAGTACTTC.

The CDR3 DNA is TGTGCCAGCAGTTACTCGTGGCCAGGGGATGCGAATGGCTACACCTTC. It yields the protein CASSYSWPGDANGYTF. V and J are TRBV6-2 or TRBV6-3 and TRBJ1-2, with a possible D match to TRBD1 (6 bases). The CDR3 extends over 16 amino acids. The germline V gene has CDR1 MNHEY and CDR2 SVGEGT. V was clipped by 0 bases and J by 6 bases, with 17 bases between them.

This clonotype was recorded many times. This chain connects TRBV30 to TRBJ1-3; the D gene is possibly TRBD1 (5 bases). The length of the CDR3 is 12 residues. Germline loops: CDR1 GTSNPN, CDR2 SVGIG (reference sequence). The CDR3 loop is CPGTGPGNTIYF. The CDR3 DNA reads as TGTCCAGGGACGGGGCCCGGAAACACCATATATTTT.

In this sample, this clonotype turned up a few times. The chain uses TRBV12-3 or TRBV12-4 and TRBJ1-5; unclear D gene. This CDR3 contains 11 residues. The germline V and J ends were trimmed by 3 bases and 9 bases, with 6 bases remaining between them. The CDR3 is CASSFGAPQHF. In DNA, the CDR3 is TGTGCCAGCAGTTTTGGTGCGCCCCAGCATTTT.

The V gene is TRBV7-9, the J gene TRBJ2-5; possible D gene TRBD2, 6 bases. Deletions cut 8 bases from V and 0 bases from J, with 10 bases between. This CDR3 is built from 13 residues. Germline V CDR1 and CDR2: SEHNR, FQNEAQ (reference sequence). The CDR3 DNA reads TGTGCCAGCGGCAGGGACTACCAAGAGACCCAGTACTTC. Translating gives CASGRDYQETQYF.

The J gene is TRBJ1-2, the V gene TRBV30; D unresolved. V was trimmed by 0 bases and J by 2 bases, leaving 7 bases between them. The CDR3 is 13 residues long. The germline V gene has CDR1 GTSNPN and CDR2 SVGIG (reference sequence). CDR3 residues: CAWSVPYNYGYTF. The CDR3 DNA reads TGTGCCTGGAGTGTACCCTACAACTATGGCTACACCTTC.

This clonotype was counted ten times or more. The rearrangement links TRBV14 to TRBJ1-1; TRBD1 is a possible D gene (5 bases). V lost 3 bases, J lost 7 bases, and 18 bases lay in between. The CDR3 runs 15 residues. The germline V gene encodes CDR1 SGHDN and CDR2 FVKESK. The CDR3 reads CASSQGLPPDGEAFF. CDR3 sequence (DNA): TGTGCCAGCAGCCAGGGACTGCCTCCCGACGGTGAAGCTTTCTTT.

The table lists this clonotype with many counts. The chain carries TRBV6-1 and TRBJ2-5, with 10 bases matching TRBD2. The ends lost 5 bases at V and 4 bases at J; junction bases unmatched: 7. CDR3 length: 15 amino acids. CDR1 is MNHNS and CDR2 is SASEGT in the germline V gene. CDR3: CASSLSGGTGETQYF. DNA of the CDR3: TGTGCCAGCAGTCTTAGCGGGGGGACGGGAGAGACCCAGTACTTC.

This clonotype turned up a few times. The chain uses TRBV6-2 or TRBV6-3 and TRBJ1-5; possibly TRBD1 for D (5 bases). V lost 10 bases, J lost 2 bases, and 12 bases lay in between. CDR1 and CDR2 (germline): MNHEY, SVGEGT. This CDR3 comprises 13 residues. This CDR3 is CATIDSGNQPQHF. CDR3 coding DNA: TGTGCCACCATAGACAGTGGCAATCAGCCCCAGCATTTT.

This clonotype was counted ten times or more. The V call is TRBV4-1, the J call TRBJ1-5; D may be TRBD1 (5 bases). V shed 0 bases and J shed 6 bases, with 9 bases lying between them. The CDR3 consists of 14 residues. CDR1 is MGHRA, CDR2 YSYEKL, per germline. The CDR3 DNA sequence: TGCGCCAGCAGCCAAGAAAGAGGGGTTCAGCCCCAGCATTTT. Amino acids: CASSQERGVQPQHF.